The 26 T cell receptor beta chains below were found in one sample sequenced in a study of T-cell reconstitution after alpha-beta-depleted transplantation in children (TCRdb year 2016). Libraries came from PCR. The listed sequencing device is Illumina HiSeq 2500. To normalize quantification of the TCRbeta repertoire, the TCR libraries were built with molecular barcoding that relied on unique molecular identifiers. TCRdb passed the public sequencing reads through fastp at Q25 and MiXCR, retaining productive beta sequences. Rows matching on CDR3 protein sequence are summarized as one entry with the most common DNA and genes. For this sample the table gives a few hundred thousand distinct CDR3 sequences, of which roughly 10% were detected only once. Clones ranked in the top ten supply 20% to 30% of the sample. Read against the paper, the sample's treatment or condition label means: allogeneic hematopoietic cell transplantation with graft depleted of TCRalphabeta T cells and CD19 B cells.

The material was peripheral blood, obtained 180 days after TCRalphabeta/CD19-depleted stem cell transplant. The receptors derive from a male patient aged 2 to 10 who had a stem cell transplant for chronic granulomatous disease, so the T cells may come from the graft donor.

This clonotype occurred many times. The chain carries TRBV12-3 or TRBV12-4 and TRBJ1-2, with D possibly TRBD1 on 5 matching bases. The CDR3 is 13 amino acids. Trimming stripped 3 bases from V and 5 bases from J, with 10 bases between. CDR3 amino acids: CASSLYRIYGYTF. In DNA, the CDR3 is TGTGCCAGCAGTTTGTACAGGATATATGGCTACACCTTC.

This clonotype came up many times. V is TRBV28 and J is TRBJ2-3; TRBD2 matches at 8 bases. This CDR3 spans 16 amino acids. The trim removed 6 bases at V and 2 bases at J, leaving 10 bases unmatched. In germline, CDR1 is MDHEN, CDR2 SYDVKM. CDR3 in amino acids: CASSPFGSGATDTQYF. The DNA of the CDR3 is TGTGCCAGCAGCCCTTTTGGTAGCGGGGCCACAGATACGCAGTATTTT.

This clonotype came up many times. This chain connects TRBV5-1 to TRBJ2-7; D not certain. The CDR3 has 13 residues. The germline V gene encodes CDR1 SGHRS and CDR2 YFSETQ. V lost 2 bases, J lost 0 bases, and 6 bases lay in between. The CDR3 DNA reads as TGCGCCAGCAGCTTCGACGACTCCTACGAGCAGTACTTC. This codes for CASSFDDSYEQYF. The full variable domain, rest sourced from reference TRBV5-1 and TRBJ2-7, is KAGVTQTPRYLIKTRGQQVTLSCSPISGHRSVSWYQQTPGQGLQFLFEYFSETQRNKGNFPGRFSGRQFSNSRSEMNVSTLELGDSALYLCASSFDDSYEQYFGPGTRLTVT.

This clonotype came up many times. CDR3 loop: CASSRQVAGDTQYF. The CDR3 DNA reads as TGCGCCAGCAGCAGACAGGTCGCGGGAGATACGCAGTATTTT. The chain has TRBV5-1 and TRBJ2-3, with D possibly being TRBD1 (6 bases). The germline CDR1 and CDR2 sequences are SGHRS and YFSETQ. The CDR3 spans 14 residues. The V gene lost 4 bases and the J gene lost 5 bases, with 14 bases spanning the gap.

In its sample, this clonotype was seen many times. The gene calls are TRBV5-1 and TRBJ2-3; the D gene is possibly TRBD2 (5 bases). The germline gives CDR1 SGHRS, CDR2 YFSETQ. V shed 2 bases and J shed 5 bases, with 12 bases lying between them. This CDR3 has 14 amino acids. CDR3 coding DNA: TGCGCCAGCAGCTTTGGGCCCGGGGAAGATACGCAGTATTTT. The encoded protein is CASSFGPGEDTQYF.

Many counts were recorded for this clonotype. The chain employs TRBV29-1 and TRBJ2-2; D might be TRBD1 (5 bases). The V gene's germline CDR1 is SQVTM and CDR2 ANQGSEA. V was cut by 4 bases and J by 1 base, with 7 bases left in between. The CDR3 runs 13 residues. In DNA, the CDR3 is TGCAGCGTTGGACAGATGAACACCGGGGAGCTGTTTTTT. Protein sequence: CSVGQMNTGELFF.

This clonotype was seen many times. CDR3 bases: TGCAGTGCTAGAGATCGTGGGTTCCAAGAGACCCAGTACTTC. This gives the protein CSARDRGFQETQYF. V and J are TRBV20-1 and TRBJ2-5; D gene uncertain. The germline V gene has CDR1 DFQATT and CDR2 SNEGSKA (reference sequence). V was shortened by 0 bases and J by 1 base, with 9 bases between the two germline ends. This CDR3 is 14 amino acids long.

This clonotype was found many times. This rearrangement joins TRBV20-1 to TRBJ1-3; 10 nucleotides line up with TRBD1. The germline V gene encodes CDR1 DFQATT and CDR2 SNEGSKA (reference sequence). The trim removed 3 bases at V and 6 bases at J, leaving 5 bases unmatched. The CDR3 extends over 14 amino acids. The CDR3 DNA is TGCAGTGCTAGGGGACAGGGGCCGGCAAACACCATATATTTT. This gives the protein CSARGQGPANTIYF.

This clonotype has ten or more counts. This chain links TRBV6-1 with TRBJ2-3; D ambiguous. The CDR3 extends over 13 amino acids. Trimming removed 1 base at V and 3 bases at J, with 5 bases between. Germline V gives CDR1 MNHNS, CDR2 SASEGT. The CDR3 nucleotides are TGTGCCAGCAGTGAAGTGGGGACAGATACGCAGTATTTT. Translation gives CASSEVGTDTQYF.

This clonotype was seen ten or more times. This rearrangement joins TRBV12-3 or TRBV12-4 to TRBJ1-1; weak D call: TRBD1 (5 bases). Trimming cost V 6 bases and J 1 base, with 15 bases left between them. The length of the CDR3 is 15 residues. This CDR3 reads CASSHRQRTNTEAFF. DNA of the CDR3: TGTGCCAGCAGCCATAGACAGAGGACGAACACTGAAGCTTTCTTT.

The table lists this clonotype with many counts. The chain links TRBV20-1 to TRBJ2-7; 8 positions agree with TRBD2. This CDR3 is 14 amino acids long. Germline V gene lookup returns CDR1 DFQATT and CDR2 SNEGSKA (reference sequence). The CDR3: CSGTSGSDNYEQYF. DNA of the CDR3: TGCAGCGGGACAAGCGGGAGTGACAACTACGAGCAGTACTTC.

This clonotype was picked up many times. The chain combines TRBV29-1 with TRBJ2-2; perhaps D is TRBD1 or TRBD2 (5 bases each). This CDR3 is built from 16 residues. The ends were cut back, 2 bases at V and 1 base at J, with 14 bases in the middle. CDR1 SQVTM and CDR2 ANQGSEA come from the germline V gene. The CDR3 sequence: CSVEREGQGNTGELFF. DNA of the CDR3: TGCAGCGTTGAACGAGAGGGTCAGGGGAACACCGGGGAGCTGTTTTTT.

The sample holds many counts of this clonotype. This chain joins TRBV6-2 or TRBV6-3 and TRBJ2-7; TRBD1 might be the D (6 bases). CDR3 length: 17 residues. Trimming took 2 bases from V and 5 from J, leaving 22 bases between them. The germline CDR1 and CDR2 sequences are MNHEY and SVGEGT. This chain's CDR3 is CASSYARRVEAGDEQYF. The CDR3 bases are TGTGCCAGCAGTTACGCCCGTCGGGTTGAGGCAGGGGACGAGCAGTACTTC.

The J gene is TRBJ1-2, the V gene TRBV28, with D possibly matching TRBD1 (5 bases). The CDR3 has 11 amino acids. Looked up from germline, CDR1 is MDHEN and CDR2 is SYDVKM. The V end was cut by 6 bases, the J end by 8 bases, with 10 bases between. CDR3 nucleotides: TGTGCCAGCAGCTCCAGGGTGGGCTACACCTTC. Translating gives CASSSRVGYTF.

This clonotype was seen a handful of times. This chain connects TRBV12-3 or TRBV12-4 to TRBJ2-2; D is undetermined. V shed 7 bases and J shed 4 bases, with 10 bases lying between them. The CDR3 loop spans 13 amino acids. CDR3 bases: TGTGCCAGCACCCCTGGTAGCACCGGGGAGCTGTTTTTT. Translating it yields CASTPGSTGELFF.

This clonotype was observed once. Possible read error: a much larger clone is one base away. The chain links TRBV10-3 to TRBJ2-5; D is possibly TRBD2 (6 bases). This CDR3 contains 13 residues. Looked up from germline, CDR1 is ENHRY and CDR2 is SYGVKD. CDR3: CAIRGGSQDTQYF. The CDR3 DNA reads TGTGCCATCAGGGGAGGAAGCCAAGACACCCAGTACTTC.

The sample holds many counts of this clonotype. The gene calls are TRBV29-1 and TRBJ2-5; 12 nucleotides agree with TRBD2. CDR1 and CDR2 (germline): SQVTM, ANQGSEA. V shed 3 bases, J shed 4 bases, and the junction held 3 bases outside the gene matches. This CDR3 has 14 residues. The CDR3 DNA sequence: TGCAGCGTTGAGGCACTAGCGGGAGGAGAGACCCAGTACTTC. It yields the protein CSVEALAGGETQYF.

This clonotype was observed at least ten times. CDR3 coding DNA: TGTGCCAGCAGTTTGGTCGTCAAGGGGCGAGCTTTCTTT. It codes for CASSLVVKGRAFF. The chain recombines TRBV12-3 or TRBV12-4 with TRBJ1-1; D might be TRBD1 (5 bases). There are 13 residues in the CDR3. Trimming cost V 3 bases and J 10 bases, with 15 bases left between them.

This clonotype was detected ten times or more. The rearrangement joins TRBV12-3 or TRBV12-4 to TRBJ1-4; 8 nucleotides line up with TRBD1. The CDR3 covers 14 residues. V dropped 6 bases and J dropped 8; count of bases not matched to a gene: 8. CDR3 in amino acids: CASSRQGLREKLFF. The DNA for the CDR3 is TGTGCCAGCAGCAGACAGGGGCTACGCGAAAAACTGTTTTTT.

This clonotype was detected many times. The chain has TRBV10-3 and TRBJ1-6; D is unclear. Trimming stripped 6 bases from V and 5 bases from J, with 17 bases between. The CDR3 consists of 16 residues. CDR1 ENHRY and CDR2 SYGVKD come from the germline V gene. The CDR3 sequence is CAIRSDWGFDNSPLHF. CDR3 DNA: TGTGCCATCAGAAGTGATTGGGGTTTCGATAATTCACCCCTCCACTTT.

This clonotype was seen many times. This rearrangement joins TRBV20-1 to TRBJ2-7, with 10 bases matching TRBD2. Germline V CDR1 and CDR2: DFQATT, SNEGSKA (reference sequence). CDR3 length equals 19 residues. With V trimmed by 0 bases and J by 2 bases, 16 bases remained unmatched. CDR3 sequence reads: CSARDEESGRAGVTYEQYF. As DNA, the CDR3 is TGCAGTGCTAGAGATGAGGAAAGCGGGAGGGCCGGGGTTACCTACGAGCAGTACTTC.

This clonotype has a count of ten or more. The chain has TRBV4-3 and TRBJ2-3; 13 nucleotides agree with TRBD2. Looked up from germline, CDR1 is LGHNA and CDR2 is YSLEER. Germline trimming cut 0 bases from V and 4 bases from J; bases unmatched to any gene: 7. The CDR3 sequence is 18 residues long. The CDR3 nucleotides read TGCGCCAGCAGCCAAGAGAGGGAACTAGCGGGGGGGCCAGATACGCAGTATTTT. The encoded protein is CASSQERELAGGPDTQYF.

This clonotype was recorded many times. The rearrangement joins TRBV5-1 to TRBJ1-1; the D is unclear. Germline lookup yields CDR1 SGHRS and CDR2 YFSETQ. With 7 bases removed from V and 0 bases from J, the gap between germline ends came to 13 bases. CDR3 size: 14 residues. The DNA of the CDR3 is TGCGCCAGCTCAAGGTCAGGCCTGAACACTGAAGCTTTCTTT. Translating it yields CASSRSGLNTEAFF. The whole variable domain, filled in from reference TRBV5-1 and TRBJ1-1, reads KAGVTQTPRYLIKTRGQQVTLSCSPISGHRSVSWYQQTPGQGLQFLFEYFSETQRNKGNFPGRFSGRQFSNSRSEMNVSTLELGDSALYLCASSRSGLNTEAFFGQGTRLTVV.

This clonotype was observed many times. This chain uses TRBV12-3 or TRBV12-4 with TRBJ1-2; 8 positions match TRBD1. V was pared by 3 bases and J by 2 bases, with 2 bases of the junction left unmatched. The CDR3 sequence is 14 residues long. The CDR3 loop is CASSFGTGNYGYTF. Here the CDR3 DNA reads TGTGCCAGCAGTTTTGGGACAGGAAACTATGGCTACACCTTC.

This clonotype was detected once. Possible read error: a much larger clone is one base away. The rearrangement links TRBV9 to TRBJ2-1, with TRBD1 identical over 8 bases. Trimming removed 3 bases from V and 7 bases from J; junction bases left unmatched: 6. The germline V gene encodes CDR1 SGDLS and CDR2 YYNGEE. This CDR3 is 14 amino acids long. CDR3 residues: CASSEGHRGNEQFF. The CDR3, as DNA: TGTGCCAGCAGCGAGGGCCACAGGGGGAATGAGCAGTTCTTC.

Comment on this clonotype: A much larger clonotype is one base distant, so this may be a read error. It is likely a read error, because the conserved phenylalanine at the end of the CDR3 is missing. The chain has TRBV12-3 or TRBV12-4 and TRBJ2-7, with no clear D. Trimming shortened V by 5 bases and J by 4 bases, and 18 bases separated the two germline ends. This CDR3 has 15 amino acids. CDR3 bases: TGTGCCAGCAGTCCCCTCCCTATAGCCGGATACGAGCAGTACCTC. It specifies CASSPLPIAGYEQYL.